The present entry profiles one TCR beta chain with its context. Antigen: not known. This sample is part of a study of T cell responses to AZD1222 COVID-19 vaccine. The protocol was immunoSEQ multiplex PCR, while the TCRdb copy is restricted to in-frame clones and leaves out a portion. The sample includes about 140,000 clones, 80% to 95% of them seen just once. This CDR3 is 14 amino acids long. In germline, CDR1 is SNHLY, CDR2 FYNNEI. V gave up 6 bases and J gave up 5 bases, with 16 bases separating them. Study-wide results and caveats: The reported proportion of spike-specific TCRs targeting unmutated variant regions was nearly half. Baseline serology detected seropositivity in only 6 or 7 AZD1222 recipients.

This TCR was sampled from an adult who received the AZD1222 COVID-19 vaccine. This chain joins TRBV2 and TRBJ2-5; D may be TRBD2 (6 bases). This specimen consisted of peripheral blood, obtained 28 days after the second AZD1222 dose. The CDR3 region is CASRSPWGEETQYF. The CDR3 bases are TGTGCCAGCAGATCCCCTTGGGGGGAGGAGACCCAGTACTTC.